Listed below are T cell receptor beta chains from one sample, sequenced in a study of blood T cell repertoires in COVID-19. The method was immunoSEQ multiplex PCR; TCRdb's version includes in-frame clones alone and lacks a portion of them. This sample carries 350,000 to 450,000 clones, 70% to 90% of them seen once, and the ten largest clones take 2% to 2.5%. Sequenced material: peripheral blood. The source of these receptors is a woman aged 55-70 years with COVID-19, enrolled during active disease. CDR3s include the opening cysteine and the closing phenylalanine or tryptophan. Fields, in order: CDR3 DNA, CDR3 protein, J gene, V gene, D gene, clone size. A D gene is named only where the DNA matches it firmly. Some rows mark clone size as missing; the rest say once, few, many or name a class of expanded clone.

TGTGCCAGCAGCCGAGGGATTCAGCCCCAGCATTTT CASSRGIQPQHF TRBJ1-5 TRBV5-8 . .
TGTGCCAGCAGTTTTTGGTCCTCGGGACAGGGGACCAATCAGCCCCAGCATTTT CASSFWSSGQGTNQPQHF TRBJ1-5 TRBV28 TRBD1 .
TGCAGCGTTGAGCGGGGGGCTTACGAGCAGTACTTC CSVERGAYEQYF TRBJ2-7 TRBV29-1 TRBD2 .
TGTGCCACCAGCGTGGACAGGTCCCAAGAGACCCAGTACTTC CATSVDRSQETQYF TRBJ2-5 TRBV15 TRBD1 once
TGTGCCACCAGCAGAGACAGTACTAATGAAAAACTGTTTTTT CATSRDSTNEKLFF TRBJ1-4 TRBV15 . once
TGTGCCAGCAGTCTCCATCCGGGACAGGGAAACCACGAGCAGTACTTC CASSLHPGQGNHEQYF TRBJ2-7 TRBV7-9 TRBD1 few
TGCGCCAGCAAAAGACTTAGCACAACTAATGAAAAACTGTTTTTT CASKRLSTTNEKLFF TRBJ1-4 TRBV5-1 . .
TGTGCCATCTCCCGACTCGGCGGGGGGCCTACCGAGACCCAGTACTTC CAISRLGGGPTETQYF TRBJ2-5 TRBV10-3 TRBD2 .
TGTGCCAGCAGTTTGGCGGCAACCTATGGCTACACCTTC CASSLAATYGYTF TRBJ1-2 TRBV6-5 . .
TGTGCCAGCAGCTTGATTCAGGGGGCCACTGAAGCTTTCTTT CASSLIQGATEAFF TRBJ1-1 TRBV5-6 TRBD1 .
TGTGCCAGTAGTAGGGGACAGGGTGTAACTAATGAAAAACTGTTTTTT CASSRGQGVTNEKLFF TRBJ1-4 TRBV19 TRBD1 once
TGTGCCAGCAGATCGACAGCCTATGGCTACACCTTC CASRSTAYGYTF TRBJ1-2 TRBV28 . .
TGTGCCAGCAGCCAAGTAGGATCGGGAACTTTAAACATTCAGTACTTC CASSQVGSGTLNIQYF TRBJ2-4 TRBV3-1/TRBV3-2 . .
TGCGCCAGCACCCTTTCGGGACAGGGGTACGAGCAGTACTTC CASTLSGQGYEQYF TRBJ2-7 TRBV5-1 TRBD1 .
TGTGCCAGCAGCACAGGACAGGGGACGGGCCAGCCCCAGCATTTT CASSTGQGTGQPQHF TRBJ1-5 TRBV7-9 TRBD1 few
TGTGCCAGCAGCGTAAGGGGGCGGCGGGGACAGCTTAACACTGAAGCTTTCTTT CASSVRGRRGQLNTEAFF TRBJ1-1 TRBV9 TRBD1 .
TGTGCCAGCAGCTTTGCAGGGATTACTAACTATGGCTACACCTTC CASSFAGITNYGYTF TRBJ1-2 TRBV7-9 . .
TGTGCCAGCAGCACCGGGACAGGGGTAAACAATGAGCAGTTCTTC CASSTGTGVNNEQFF TRBJ2-1 TRBV5-8 TRBD1 .
TGTGCCAGCAGCTTCCGACAGGGGGAATCAACTAATGAAAAACTGTTTTTT CASSFRQGESTNEKLFF TRBJ1-4 TRBV4-2 TRBD1 .
TGCGCCAGTATTGCGGTAGGGGGCTACGAGCAGTACTTC CASIAVGGYEQYF TRBJ2-7 TRBV5-1 . .
TGCAGTGCTAGTTCTGGGACAAGGGATGGCTACACCTTC CSASSGTRDGYTF TRBJ1-2 TRBV20-1 . .
TGCGCCAGCAGCCAGGGCAGGGGTTATCGGGGAAACACCATATATTTT CASSQGRGYRGNTIYF TRBJ1-3 TRBV4-1 . .
TGTGCCAGCAGTACCACGGACAGGAAGGGCGGCTACACCTTC CASSTTDRKGGYTF TRBJ1-2 TRBV6-5 TRBD1 .
TGCGCCAGCAGCCTCGACACCAACTATGGCTACACCTTC CASSLDTNYGYTF TRBJ1-2 TRBV5-1 . .
TGTGCCAGCGGGCCCGGGGAGGGGGATCAGCCCCAGCATTTT CASGPGEGDQPQHF TRBJ1-5 TRBV27 . .
TGTGCCAGCAGCTTAGGGTTCGTGGCGGTTAACACCGGGGAGCTGTTTTTT CASSLGFVAVNTGELFF TRBJ2-2 TRBV7-9 . .
TGTGCCAGCAGCGAGGCTCGGGACAGGGTAAAGCCAGCTAACTATGGCTACACCTTC CASSEARDRVKPANYGYTF TRBJ1-2 TRBV6-4 TRBD1 .
TGTGCCAGCAGGGGACAGGGATACACTGAAGCTTTCTTT CASRGQGYTEAFF TRBJ1-1 TRBV6-5 TRBD1 .
TGTGCCAGCAGCCCCTATAGGGGAAGGTTGACTGAAGCTTTCTTT CASSPYRGRLTEAFF TRBJ1-1 TRBV14 . .
TGTGCCAGCAGCTTACTGCTGGGACTAGCTCACCACGAGCAGTACTTC CASSLLLGLAHHEQYF TRBJ2-7 TRBV7-8 TRBD2 once
TGTGCCAGCAGCTCAGACAGGTGGGGCACTGAAGCTTTCTTT CASSSDRWGTEAFF TRBJ1-1 TRBV5-6 . .
TGTGCCAGTAGTCTCTCGTGGACTAGCGGGATGGGAGAGACCCAGTACTTC CASSLSWTSGMGETQYF TRBJ2-5 TRBV19 TRBD2 .
TGTGCCAGCAGCAGGGTAGGGAGGTCAGACTCACCCCTCCACTTT CASSRVGRSDSPLHF TRBJ1-6 TRBV5-4 . .
TGTGCCAGCAGTTACCTACAGGGGGCAGATACGCAGTATTTT CASSYLQGADTQYF TRBJ2-3 TRBV6-5 TRBD1 .
TGTGCCAGCAGTCTCATTATGGCTAGCGGGCCCTACAATGAGCAGTTCTTC CASSLIMASGPYNEQFF TRBJ2-1 TRBV6-2/TRBV6-3 TRBD2 .
TGTGCCAGCAAGCAGTCCAGGGTGGAGACCCAGTACTTC CASKQSRVETQYF TRBJ2-5 TRBV6-5 . .